This passage covers 22 T cell receptor beta chains from one sample sequenced in a study of blood T cell repertoires in COVID-19. Assay used: immunoSEQ multiplex PCR; TCRdb lists only in-frame clones, some missing. Of approximately 92,000 clones in the sample, around four fifths were seen once. The specimen sequenced was peripheral blood. Every receptor here comes from a man aged 50 or older with acute or convalescent COVID-19.

The chain links TRBV29-1 to TRBJ1-2; 9 bases are shared with TRBD1. From germline, CDR1 is SQVTM and CDR2 ANQGSEA. There are 14 residues in the CDR3. The V segment lost 6 bases and the J segment 2 bases; nucleotides outside the gene matches: 7. This CDR3 is CSVSSGTGNYGYTF. CDR3 DNA: TGCAGCGTATCCTCCGGGACAGGGAACTATGGCTACACCTTC.

Regarding this clone: The sample has other DNA sequences that encode this CDR3 too. V usage is TRBV18 and J usage is TRBJ1-1; D is ambiguous. The germline V gene encodes CDR1 KGHSH and CDR2 LQKENI. The CDR3 is 15 amino acids. V was pared by 0 bases and J by 1 base, with 9 bases between. CDR3 residues: CASSPPRTGNTEAFF. The CDR3 nucleotides are TGTGCCAGCTCACCACCCCGGACTGGGAACACTGAAGCTTTCTTT. The full variable domain, completed using reference TRBV18 and TRBJ1-1, is NAGVMQNPRHLVRRRGQEARLRCSPMKGHSHVYWYRQLPEEGLKFMVYLQKENIIDESGMPKERFSAEFPKEGPSILRIQQVVRGDSAAYFCASSPPRTGNTEAFFGQGTRLTVV.

This clone is a singleton in its sample. J is TRBJ1-1 and V is TRBV3-1 (or the pseudogene TRBV3-2); D is unresolved. CDR1 LGHDT and CDR2 YNNKEL come from the germline V gene (reference sequence). Trimming took off 1 base at V and 9 bases at J, with 9 bases between the two ends. This CDR3 spans 12 amino acids. CDR3 DNA: TGTGCCAGCAGCCAAGGGCAGAGGAAAGCTTTCTTT. Encoded protein: CASSQGQRKAFF.

This clone came up once. V usage is TRBV19 and J usage is TRBJ1-2; a weak D match, TRBD1 (5 bases). This CDR3 is 14 amino acids long. From germline, CDR1 is LNHDA and CDR2 SQIVND (reference sequence). Trimming took 5 bases from V and 1 from J, leaving 11 bases between them. The CDR3 reads CASSPLGLNYGYTF. The CDR3 bases are TGTGCCAGTAGTCCTCTGGGACTTAACTATGGCTACACCTTC.

V usage is TRBV20-1 and J usage is TRBJ2-5; D is ambiguous. Germline assignment: CDR1 DFQATT and CDR2 SNEGSKA (reference sequence). V gave up 6 bases and J gave up 7 bases, with 12 bases separating them. CDR3 size: 11 residues. The CDR3 DNA reads TGCAGTGCATCGCCCAAGAGGACCCAGTACTTC. Translated: CSASPKRTQYF.

This clone was counted once. The chain joins TRBV6-4 to TRBJ2-3; TRBD1 is a possible D gene (5 bases). The CDR3 has 14 amino acids. Per the germline V gene, CDR1 is MRHNA and CDR2 is SNTAGT. V was trimmed by 0 bases and J by 1 base, leaving 5 bases between them. The CDR3 sequence: CASSDSQGTDTQYF. CDR3 nucleotides: TGTGCCAGCAGTGACTCACAGGGCACAGATACGCAGTATTTT.

The chain combines TRBV24-1 with TRBJ2-5; TRBD1 aligns across 9 bases. V shed 4 bases and J 4 bases; nucleotides not matched to a gene: 6. Germline CDR1 is KGHDR and CDR2 is SFDVKD. The CDR3 has 15 residues. The CDR3 loop is CATSEPTGGSETQYF. The CDR3 coding sequence is TGTGCCACCAGTGAACCGACAGGGGGGTCAGAGACCCAGTACTTC.

A few counts support this clone. The chain couples TRBV7-2 to TRBJ2-5, with 11 bases aligning to TRBD2. Germline trimming cut 5 bases from V and 5 bases from J; bases unmatched to any gene: 10. The CDR3 loop spans 16 amino acids. The germline V gene has CDR1 SGHTA and CDR2 FQGNSA. The CDR3 coding sequence is TGTGCCAGCAGCCATACTAGCGGGAGTGGGAGCGAGACCCAGTACTTC. Its protein product is CASSHTSGSGSETQYF.

The chain couples TRBV15 to TRBJ2-3, with 7 bases identical to TRBD1. Germline CDR1 LNHNV, CDR2 YYDKDF (reference sequence). The V segment lost 5 bases and the J segment 2 bases; nucleotides outside the gene matches: 7. The CDR3 consists of 15 residues. The CDR3 nucleotides are TGTGCCACCAGCGGACAGGTAGCCGCCACAGATACGCAGTATTTT. Translating it yields CATSGQVAATDTQYF.

Within the sample, this clone is medium-sized. The chain uses TRBV7-2 and TRBJ2-1, with 14 bases aligning to TRBD2. V trimming: 3 bases; J trimming: 7 bases; junction bases outside the gene matches: 2. Germline values: CDR1 SGHTA, CDR2 FQGNSA. The CDR3 contains 15 residues. CDR3 bases: TGTGCCAGCAGCTTGGGACTAGCGGGAGTAAATGAGCAGTTCTTC. It translates to CASSLGLAGVNEQFF.

This clone showed up just once. V gene TRBV7-8 combines with J gene TRBJ2-1; 11 bases line up with TRBD2. Germline values: CDR1 SGHVS, CDR2 FQNEAQ. V shed 5 bases and J 8 bases; nucleotides not matched to a gene: 8. The CDR3 has 15 residues. The CDR3 reads CASSLNSGRAYEQFF. The CDR3 bases are TGTGCCAGCAGCCTAAATAGCGGGAGGGCATATGAGCAGTTCTTC.

This clone came up a few times. For the CDR3, the DNA is TGTGCCAGCCAAATGACTAGCGGGGCAAGGGGGCAGTTCTTC. Its translation is CASQMTSGARGQFF. The J gene is TRBJ2-1, the V gene TRBV5-6; 11 bases align to TRBD2. V dropped 7 bases and J dropped 12; count of bases not matched to a gene: 12. Germline lookup yields CDR1 SGHDT and CDR2 YYEEEE. The length of the CDR3 is 14 residues. Full variable domain (missing parts from reference TRBV5-6 and TRBJ2-1): DAGVTQSPTHLIKTRGQQVTLRCSPKSGHDTVSWYQQALGQGPQFIFQYYEEEERQRGNFPDRFSGHQFPNYSSELNVNALLLGDSALYLCASQMTSGARGQFFGPGTRLTVL.

The rearrangement links TRBV19 to TRBJ2-6; TRBD2 agrees at 13 bases. Losses at the gene ends were 4 bases for V and 2 bases for J; bases not matched to a gene: 5. CDR3 size: 18 residues. From germline, CDR1 is LNHDA and CDR2 SQIVND (reference sequence). The CDR3 DNA is TGTGCCAGTAGTACGCGGACTAGCGGGAGCCCTGGGGCCAACGTCCTGACTTTC. It is translated as CASSTRTSGSPGANVLTF.

V is TRBV7-6 and J is TRBJ2-2; 10 bases map to TRBD2. The ends lost 4 bases at V and 1 base at J; junction bases unmatched: 9. Germline-derived CDR1 and CDR2 are SGHVS and FNYEAQ. CDR3 length equals 18 residues. CDR3 sequence (DNA): TGTGCCAGCAGCTCACACAGAGGACTAGCGGAGAACACCGGGGAGCTGTTTTTT. Its protein is CASSSHRGLAENTGELFF.

DNA for the CDR3: TGTGCCAGCAGCTTTTTCCAGGGATCCTACGAGCAGTACTTC. This codes for CASSFFQGSYEQYF. V and J are TRBV11-1 and TRBJ2-7; D might be TRBD1 (5 bases). Germline values: CDR1 SGHAT, CDR2 FQDESV (reference sequence). This CDR3 spans 14 amino acids. The V and J ends lost 3 bases and 1 base respectively, with 10 bases between them.

This chain links TRBV6-1 with TRBJ2-7; a weak D match, TRBD2 (5 bases). This CDR3 spans 13 amino acids. Trimming pared 3 bases from V and 4 bases from J, leaving 10 bases between. The germline V gene encodes CDR1 MNHNS and CDR2 SASEGT. The chain's CDR3 is CASSEAGPYEQYF. The CDR3 nucleotides read TGTGCCAGCAGTGAGGCGGGTCCGTACGAGCAGTACTTC.

V and J are TRBV19 and TRBJ1-5; D uncertain. The CDR3 covers 17 residues. V lost 3 bases, J lost 2 bases, and 17 bases lay in between. Germline CDR1 is LNHDA and CDR2 is SQIVND (reference sequence). DNA for the CDR3: TGTGCCAGTAGTATCTACCGAGGGCTGGATGGCAATCAGCCCCAGCATTTT. The encoded protein is CASSIYRGLDGNQPQHF.

V and J are TRBV30 and TRBJ1-4; D remains ambiguous. From germline, CDR1 is GTSNPN and CDR2 SVGIG (reference sequence). The CDR3 has 12 amino acids. Trimming pared 3 bases from V and 8 bases from J, leaving 10 bases between. CDR3 residues: CAWSLGGEKLFF. CDR3 bases: TGTGCCTGGAGCCTGGGAGGAGAAAAACTGTTTTTT.

The genes are TRBV19 and TRBJ2-1, with a tentative D call TRBD1 (5 bases). Germline V gene data show CDR1 as LNHDA and CDR2 as SQIVND (reference sequence). This CDR3 is 16 amino acids long. V shed 3 bases and J shed 2 bases, with 14 bases lying between them. The CDR3 loop is CASSMDLGPPYNEQFF. The CDR3 DNA sequence: TGTGCCAGTAGTATGGATCTGGGGCCGCCCTACAATGAGCAGTTCTTC.

The gene calls are TRBV5-1 and TRBJ2-2; D possibly corresponds to TRBD2 (6 bases). This CDR3 is 14 amino acids long. The V end was cut by 4 bases, the J end by 4 bases, with 11 bases between. Germline values: CDR1 SGHRS, CDR2 YFSETQ. CDR3 bases: TGCGCCAGCAGCCTGGCGGGGATCACCGGGGAGCTGTTTTTT. Amino acids: CASSLAGITGELFF.

The chain uses TRBV12-3 or TRBV12-4 and TRBJ1-2; weak D call: TRBD1 (6 bases). CDR3 length: 12 residues. V was clipped by 7 bases and J by 4 bases, with 10 bases between them. This CDR3 reads CASTQGGYGYTF. The CDR3 nucleotides are TGTGCCAGCACTCAAGGGGGCTATGGCTACACCTTC.

The chain has TRBV10-3 and TRBJ1-1; D possibly corresponds to TRBD1 (5 bases). Germline V gives CDR1 ENHRY, CDR2 SYGVKD. CDR3 length: 13 residues. Trimming cost V 7 bases and J 8 bases, with 17 bases left between them. In DNA form, the CDR3 reads TGTGCCATCAAGTCCGGGGGGATTGGGGAAGCTTTCTTT. Translated, it gives CAIKSGGIGEAFF.